This T cell receptor (beta chain) was sequenced during a study of TIL therapy for anti-PD-1-resistant metastatic lung cancer. The time point: pre-treatment sample, taken before nivolumab and TIL therapy. The libraries were made with immunoSEQ v3. Libraries were prepared by immunoSEQ multiplex PCR; TCRdb keeps only in-frame clonotypes and omits some of them. In the table there are about 45,000 clones, roughly 85% of which are singletons. This CDR3 spans 11 amino acids. Germline V gene sequence: CDR1 DFQATT, CDR2 SNEGSKA (reference sequence). V shed 3 bases and J shed 7 bases, with 7 bases lying between them.

This TCR was sampled from a man aged 65-85 years with non-small cell lung cancer. This rearrangement joins TRBV20-1 to TRBJ2-1; D is uncertain. The source was blood, collected at baseline. The CDR3 nucleotides read TGCAGTGCTAGTATATCGAATGAGCAGTTCTTC. It specifies CSASISNEQFF.